This T cell receptor (beta chain) is drawn from a study of blood T cell repertoires in COVID-19. At the level of the study: The United States, Italy and Spain were the sources of the acute and convalescent COVID-19 samples.

This CDR3 contains 13 residues. The ends lost 2 bases at V and 8 bases at J; junction bases unmatched: 3. From germline, CDR1 is MDHEN and CDR2 SYDVKM. In the study's own analysis: Reference gene primers were amplified, and this amplification served to estimate nucleated cell counts. Using immunoSEQ multiplex PCR, the repertoire was profiled, and TCRdb retains in-frame clones only, with some absent. V and J calls and clone size are those listed in that table; D and trimming were worked out from the DNA. The table lists about 150,000 clones, 80% to 90% of them singletons, with roughly 13% in the top ten. This clone was detected once.

This clonotype was obtained from a man aged 18 to 29 with COVID-19, enrolled during active disease. Input material: peripheral blood. The chain is built from TRBV28 and TRBJ2-1, with TRBD1 matching over 7 bases. CDR3 region: CASSLQGGHEQFF. CDR3 nucleotide sequence: TGTGCCAGCAGTTTACAAGGGGGCCATGAGCAGTTCTTC.